This T cell receptor beta chain appears in the sequencing data of a study of blood T cell repertoires in COVID-19 (TCRdb year 2020). Regarding the complete study: Samples covering the acute and convalescent phases of COVID-19 were provided by collaborators in the United States, Italy and Spain. The dataset comprised deeply sampled blood TCRbeta repertoires from subjects exposed to, actively infected with, or recovered from COVID-19. The prospective study material was composed of cDNA or gDNA derived from T cells, B-cell-depleted T cells, or PBMCs. Samples were obtained from the ongoing ImmuneRACE study (first 160 participants) and from about 1,300 subjects provided by 6 global collaborators. The repertoires were released in a freely available public database meant as a resource for research on the immune response to SARS-CoV-2. A de-identified subject ID, COVID-19 status, age in years and sex were almost always included in the sample metadata. HLA class I and class II types, where available, came from metadata supplied by the sample provider rather than from assay-based typing. Broader findings and caveats from the paper: The amount of clinical and demographic metadata varied by source and participant and was provided uncurated.

According to the germline V gene, CDR1 reads MNHEY and CDR2 reads SVGAGI. Cut back by 6 bases and 0 bases, the V and J ends lie 11 bases apart. Reading from cysteine to phenylalanine, the CDR3 counts 14 amino acids. Kept here is only the CDR3 DNA, which spans 42 bases and is read in frame from base 1. Whole blood was collected in K2EDTA tubes by collaborating institutions according to the institutions' own protocols. Collaborator samples were shipped for TCRbeta analysis as frozen whole blood, isolated PBMCs, or DNA extracted from either sample type. Worth noting for this clone: Its binding antigen is unknown. Base qualities are not recorded, but no much larger clone differs from it by a single base.

The immunoSEQ Assay, a bias-controlled multiplex PCR, was used to amplify TCRbeta CDR3 regions from genomic DNA. Per the original workflow: The number of nucleated cells in each sample was estimated from the amplification of reference gene primers within the assay. To quantify the absolute abundance of each unique TCRbeta CDR3 rearrangement, sequence reads were collapsed and filtered. For each sample, productive Simpson clonality was calculated as the square root of Simpson's diversity index across productive rearrangements. TCRdb mirrors the immuneACCESS table, restricted to in-frame sequences. Some clones are absent from its copies; in checked studies, under half trace to an unresolved V gene, and the reason for the others is unknown. Clonal size and the V and J genes are those of that table, whereas D and trimming came from the DNA. Here the sample has about 260,000 clones; approximately 90% occur a single time. The biggest ten clones account for roughly 3.7% of the sample.

The chain couples TRBV6-5 to TRBJ1-1; the D gene assignment is ambiguous. The specimen sequenced was peripheral blood. This TCR was sampled from a woman in her thirties or forties with acute or convalescent COVID-19. The DNA sequence is given as TGTGCCAGCAGCCCGGGTCCACTGAACACTGAAGCTTTCTTT. It specifies CASSPGPLNTEAFF.